This T cell receptor (beta chain) was sequenced for a study of regulatory T cells in long-lasting Graves disease. Time point given: newly diagnosed GD, antithyroid drugs for less than 3 months. PBMCs were the source of the RNA used for TCR sequencing. The patients were enrolled through endocrinology in Xi'an, China. CDR3-region Arm-PCR and iRepertoire HTBI primers produced the TCR beta libraries. TCRdb processed the multiplex PCR reads anew with MiXCR; each CDR3 protein has one entry. The table lists 500,000 or so distinct CDR3 sequences, about 14% of them singletons, with over 15% in the top ten. There are many counts of this clonotype. Trimming stripped 4 bases from V and 1 base from J, with 14 bases between. Germline assignment: CDR1 DFQATT and CDR2 SNEGSKA (reference sequence). The CDR3 is 15 amino acids. The same sample was also studied in work on T cells in Graves' hyperthyroidism and ophthalmopathy.

This chain joins TRBV20-1 and TRBJ2-4; a possible D gene is TRBD2 (6 bases). Here the sequenced sample was peripheral blood mononuclear cells (PBMCs), taken at new diagnosis, from a patient treated with antithyroid drugs. The receptor was isolated from a woman aged 45-65 years with Graves disease. DNA for the CDR3: TGCAGTGCTAATTACGGGGGTCGCGCCAAAAACATTCAGTACTTC. It yields the protein CSANYGGRAKNIQYF.